This T cell receptor (beta chain) came from a study of identical twins. The study's findings and limits: Out-of-frame alpha sequences shared by twins were enriched for low generation probability. Memory repertoires lacked the insertion deficit that abundant cord blood beta clonotypes showed.

The authors used template switching to add a universal primer site and gave cDNA unique molecular identifiers. MiXCR was run by TCRdb on the 5' RACE reads, yielding one entry per CDR3 protein. Of fewer than 450,000 distinct CDR3 sequences listed, roughly 10% are singletons. Comments on this clonotype: Its target is not known.

The V end lost 4 bases, the J end lost 3 bases, and 18 bases lay between the germline ends. There are 17 residues in the CDR3. CDR1 is SGHVS, CDR2 FQNEAQ, per germline. Sequencing was carried out using naive T cells sorted from blood. The receptor's source is a woman between 45 and 65 years old in good health. This sequence joins TRBV7-8 and TRBJ2-2; no clear D. CDR3 DNA: TGTGCCAGCAGCTCCCCGGTTGGAGCGAGCTACACCGGGGAGCTGTTTTTT. This encodes CASSSPVGASYTGELFF. Based on the CDR3 plus reference TRBV7-8 and TRBJ2-2, the full variable domain is GAGVSQSPRYKVAKRGQDVALRCDPISGHVSLFWYQQALGQGPEFLTYFQNEAQLDKSGLPSDRFFAERPEGSVSTLKIQRTQQEDSAVYLCASSSPVGASYTGELFFGEGSRLTVL.